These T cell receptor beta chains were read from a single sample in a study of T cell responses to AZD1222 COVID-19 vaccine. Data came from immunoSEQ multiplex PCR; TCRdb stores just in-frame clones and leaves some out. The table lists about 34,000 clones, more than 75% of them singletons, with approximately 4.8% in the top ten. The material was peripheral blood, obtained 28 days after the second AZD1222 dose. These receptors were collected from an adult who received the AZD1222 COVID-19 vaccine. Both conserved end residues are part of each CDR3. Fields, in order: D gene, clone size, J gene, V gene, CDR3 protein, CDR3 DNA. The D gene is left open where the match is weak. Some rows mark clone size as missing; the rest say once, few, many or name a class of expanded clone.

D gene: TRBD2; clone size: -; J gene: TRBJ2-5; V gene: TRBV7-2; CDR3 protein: CASSFSGRVGIWETQYF; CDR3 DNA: TGTGCCAGCAGCTTTAGCGGGAGGGTGGGGATATGGGAGACCCAGTACTTC
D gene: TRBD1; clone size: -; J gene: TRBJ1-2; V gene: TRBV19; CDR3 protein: CASSIVGRGISGYTF; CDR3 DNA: TGTGCCAGTAGTATTGTCGGCAGGGGGATCTCGGGCTACACCTTC
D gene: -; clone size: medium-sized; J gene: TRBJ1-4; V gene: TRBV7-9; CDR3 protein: CASSWGWGKKSEKLFF; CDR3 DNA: TGTGCCAGCAGCTGGGGCTGGGGGAAGAAGAGTGAAAAACTGTTTTTT
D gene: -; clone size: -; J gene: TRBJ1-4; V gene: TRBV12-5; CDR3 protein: CASGQGANEKLFF; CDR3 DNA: TGTGCTAGTGGCCAGGGCGCTAATGAAAAACTGTTTTTT
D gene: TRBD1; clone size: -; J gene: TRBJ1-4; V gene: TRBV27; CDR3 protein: CASSPGQTNLMVDEKLFF; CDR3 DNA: TGTGCCAGCAGCCCGGGACAGACAAACTTAATGGTGGATGAAAAACTGTTTTTT
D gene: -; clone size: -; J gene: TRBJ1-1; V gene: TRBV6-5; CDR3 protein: CASSYGSPKTEAFF; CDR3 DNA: TGTGCCAGCAGTTACGGTTCGCCGAAGACTGAAGCTTTCTTT
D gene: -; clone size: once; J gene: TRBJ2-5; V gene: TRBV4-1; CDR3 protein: CASSQDLTGRVQETQYF; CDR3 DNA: TGCGCCAGCAGCCAAGATTTAACAGGGCGAGTTCAAGAGACCCAGTACTTC
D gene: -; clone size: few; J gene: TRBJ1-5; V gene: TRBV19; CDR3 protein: CASSLTANHQPQHF; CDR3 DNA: TGTGCCAGTAGTCTCACAGCTAACCATCAGCCCCAGCATTTT
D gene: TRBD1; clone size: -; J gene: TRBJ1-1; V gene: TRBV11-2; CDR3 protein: CASSQQTGTEAFF; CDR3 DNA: TGTGCCAGCAGCCAACAGACAGGGACTGAAGCTTTCTTT
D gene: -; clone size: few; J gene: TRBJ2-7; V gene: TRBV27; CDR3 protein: CASSLSGREQYF; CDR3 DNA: TGTGCCAGCAGTTTATCAGGGCGCGAGCAGTACTTC
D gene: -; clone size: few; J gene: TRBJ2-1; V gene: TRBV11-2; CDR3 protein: CASSLAGASYNEQFF; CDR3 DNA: TGTGCCAGCAGCTTAGCGGGGGCCTCCTACAATGAGCAGTTCTTC
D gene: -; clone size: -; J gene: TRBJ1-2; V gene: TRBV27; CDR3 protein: CASSLWPGTGGYTF; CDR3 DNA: TGTGCCAGCAGTTTATGGCCAGGGACGGGTGGCTACACCTTC
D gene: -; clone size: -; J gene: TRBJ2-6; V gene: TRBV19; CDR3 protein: CASSPGDSGANVLTF; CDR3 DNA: TGTGCCAGTAGTCCAGGGGACTCTGGGGCCAACGTCCTGACTTTC
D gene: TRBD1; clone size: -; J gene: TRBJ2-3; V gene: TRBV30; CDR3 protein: CAWTGGGKDTQYF; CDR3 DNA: TGTGCCTGGACAGGGGGCGGGAAAGATACGCAGTATTTT
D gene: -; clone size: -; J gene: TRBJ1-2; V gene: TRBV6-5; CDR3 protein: CASSYEATGYGYTF; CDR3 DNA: TGTGCCAGCAGTTACGAGGCGACAGGCTATGGCTACACCTTC
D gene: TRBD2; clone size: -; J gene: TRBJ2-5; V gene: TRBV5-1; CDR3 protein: CASSLAGTTSVGETQYF; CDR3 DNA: TGCGCCAGCAGCTTGGCCGGGACTACCTCCGTCGGAGAGACCCAGTACTTC
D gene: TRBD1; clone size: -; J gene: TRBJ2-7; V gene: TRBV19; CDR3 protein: CASSIGQGETYEQYF; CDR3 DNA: TGTGCCAGTAGTATCGGACAGGGCGAGACCTACGAGCAGTACTTC
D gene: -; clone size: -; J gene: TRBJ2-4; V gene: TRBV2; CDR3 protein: CASSWGNIQYF; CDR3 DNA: TGTGCCAGCAGTTGGGGAAACATTCAGTACTTC
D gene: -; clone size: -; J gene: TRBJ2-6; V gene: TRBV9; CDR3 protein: CASSVALGGANVLTF; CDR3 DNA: TGTGCCAGCAGCGTAGCTCTCGGAGGGGCCAACGTCCTGACTTTC
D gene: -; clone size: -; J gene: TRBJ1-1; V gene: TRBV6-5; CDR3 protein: CASSSTGIRDTEAFF; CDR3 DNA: TGTGCCAGCAGCAGTACAGGTATCAGGGACACTGAAGCTTTCTTT
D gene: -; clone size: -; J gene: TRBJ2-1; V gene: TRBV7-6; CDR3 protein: CASSPDNNEQFF; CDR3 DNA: TGTGCCAGCAGCCCGGACAACAATGAGCAGTTCTTC
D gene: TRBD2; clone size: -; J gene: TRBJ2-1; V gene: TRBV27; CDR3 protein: CASSLTGTSGYNEQFF; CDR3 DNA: TGTGCCAGCAGTCTAACCGGGACTAGCGGGTACAATGAGCAGTTCTTC
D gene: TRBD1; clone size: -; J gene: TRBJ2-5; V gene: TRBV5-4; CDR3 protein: CASSLQGAGETQYF; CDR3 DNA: TGTGCCAGCAGCTTACAGGGGGCAGGGGAGACCCAGTACTTC
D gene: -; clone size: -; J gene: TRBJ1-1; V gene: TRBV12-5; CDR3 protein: CASGFGNTEAFF; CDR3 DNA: TGTGCTAGTGGTTTCGGGAACACTGAAGCTTTCTTT
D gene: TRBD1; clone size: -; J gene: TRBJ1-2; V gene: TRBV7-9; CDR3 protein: CASSPRTGPNYGYTF; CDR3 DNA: TGTGCCAGCAGCCCCCGGACAGGGCCTAACTATGGCTACACCTTC
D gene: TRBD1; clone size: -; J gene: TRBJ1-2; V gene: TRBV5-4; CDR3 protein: CASSFGDRESYTF; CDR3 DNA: TGTGCCAGCAGCTTCGGGGACAGGGAGAGCTACACCTTC
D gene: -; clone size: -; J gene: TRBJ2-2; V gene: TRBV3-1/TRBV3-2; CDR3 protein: CASRTNTGELFF; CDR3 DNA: TGTGCCAGCAGGACGAACACCGGGGAGCTGTTTTTT